Each of the 22 T cell receptor beta chains below was sequenced from the same sample in a study of blood T cell repertoires in COVID-19. Clones were sequenced by immunoSEQ multiplex PCR, and TCRdb holds only the in-frame ones, with some missing. The sample lists 44,000 or so clones; about 90% were seen once. Sequenced input: peripheral blood. The receptors come from a human donor in a cohort sampled during active COVID-19.

V is TRBV5-1 and J is TRBJ1-4; 12 bases fit TRBD1. The CDR3 covers 15 residues. Germline V lookup: CDR1 SGHRS, CDR2 YFSETQ. V lost 4 bases to trimming and J lost 8 bases; unmatched junction nucleotides: 6. CDR3 loop: CASSTGTGGREKLFF. The CDR3 coding sequence is TGCGCCAGCAGCACCGGGACAGGGGGCCGGGAAAAACTGTTTTTT. Supplemented by reference TRBV5-1 and TRBJ1-4, the full variable domain reads KAGVTQTPRYLIKTRGQQVTLSCSPISGHRSVSWYQQTPGQGLQFLFEYFSETQRNKGNFPGRFSGRQFSNSRSEMNVSTLELGDSALYLCASSTGTGGREKLFFGSGTQLSVL.

The chain uses TRBV11-3 and TRBJ2-3, with TRBD2 as a possible D gene (6 bases). The CDR3 is 16 residues long. CDR1 and CDR2 (germline): SGHNT, YENEEA. V was cut by 4 bases and J by 1 base, with 15 bases left in between. CDR3 sequence (DNA): TGTGCCAGCAGCTGGGACGGGGGTAAGGGCACAGATACGCAGTATTTT. It encodes CASSWDGGKGTDTQYF.

The chain joins TRBV18 to TRBJ2-2; no reliable D call. The V gene's germline CDR1 is KGHSH and CDR2 LQKENI. The CDR3 spans 13 residues. The V gene lost 4 bases and the J gene lost 2 bases, with 5 bases spanning the gap. In nucleotides, the CDR3 is TGTGCCAGCTCACGCCTAAACACCGGGGAGCTGTTTTTT. The encoded protein is CASSRLNTGELFF.

The rearrangement uses TRBV14 and TRBJ2-7, with a weak D call TRBD1 (6 bases). The CDR3 contains 13 residues. CDR1 and CDR2 from the germline V gene are SGHDN and FVKESK. V lost 4 bases, J lost 3 bases, and 10 bases lay in between. The CDR3, as DNA: TGTGCCAGCAGCCCAGGGGCCCTCTACGAGCAGTACTTC. Protein sequence: CASSPGALYEQYF.

The chain carries TRBV20-1 and TRBJ2-1; 10 positions match TRBD2. This CDR3 is 15 amino acids long. Germline V gives CDR1 DFQATT, CDR2 SNEGSKA (reference sequence). J lost 6 bases, V lost 3 bases, and 8 bases had no gene match. CDR3: CSASDVSGGFNEQFF. CDR3 sequence (DNA): TGCAGTGCTAGTGATGTTAGCGGGGGGTTCAATGAGCAGTTCTTC.

The chain combines TRBV30 with TRBJ2-3; 10 nucleotides agree with TRBD2. The germline V gene has CDR1 GTSNPN and CDR2 SVGIG (reference sequence). The CDR3 consists of 19 residues. V gave up 2 bases and J gave up 4 bases; unmatched junction bases: 18. The CDR3 is CAWSSAGTSVQNWADTQYF. The DNA of the CDR3 is TGTGCCTGGAGTTCCGCCGGGACTAGCGTCCAGAATTGGGCAGATACGCAGTATTTT. Full variable domain (missing parts from reference TRBV30 and TRBJ2-3): SQTIHQWPATLVQPVGSPLSLECTVEGTSNPNLYWYRQAAGRGLQLLFYSVGIGQISSEVPQNLSASRPQDRQFILSSKKLLLSDSGFYLCAWSSAGTSVQNWADTQYFGPGTRLTVL.

The gene calls are TRBV6-5 and TRBJ1-5, with 9 bases that match TRBD1. Germline V gives CDR1 MNHEY, CDR2 SVGAGI. Trimming removed 8 bases from V and 5 bases from J; junction bases left unmatched: 10. The CDR3 is made up of 15 amino acids. The CDR3 coding sequence is TGTGCCAGCGTACCGGGACAGGGAAGGGATCAGCCCCAGCATTTT. Amino acids: CASVPGQGRDQPQHF.

This CDR3 is CASSLALASYEQYF. DNA for the CDR3: TGTGCCAGCAGCTTAGCACTAGCTAGCTACGAGCAGTACTTC. V and J are TRBV11-2 and TRBJ2-7; maybe TRBD2 (6 bases). Between the trimmed V and J ends, which lost 1 base and 3 bases, there was a span of 10 bases. This CDR3 region has 14 residues. Per the germline V gene, CDR1 is SGHAT and CDR2 is FQNNGV. The full variable domain, its missing parts supplied by reference TRBV11-2 and TRBJ2-7, is EAGVAQSPRYKIIEKRQSVAFWCNPISGHATLYWYQQILGQGPKLLIQFQNNGVVDDSQLPKDRFSAERLKGVDSTLKIQPAKLEDSAVYLCASSLALASYEQYFGPGTRLTVT.

The chain carries TRBV9 and TRBJ2-1, with a tentative D call TRBD1 (6 bases). Trimming took 4 bases from V and 4 from J, leaving 18 bases between them. This CDR3 has 16 residues. Germline V lookup: CDR1 SGDLS, CDR2 YYNGEE. The CDR3 protein is CASSQIQTGPYNEQFF. The CDR3 DNA is TGTGCCAGCAGCCAAATTCAGACAGGACCTTACAATGAGCAGTTCTTC. Full variable domain (outside the CDR3, taken from reference TRBV9 and TRBJ2-1): DSGVTQTPKHLITATGQRVTLRCSPRSGDLSVYWYQQSLDQGLQFLIQYYNGEERAKGNILERFSAQQFPDLHSELNLSSLELGDSALYFCASSQIQTGPYNEQFFGPGTRLTVL.

The gene calls are TRBV20-1 and TRBJ2-5, with 10 bases fitting TRBD1. Germline values: CDR1 DFQATT, CDR2 SNEGSKA (reference sequence). The CDR3 consists of 17 residues. Trimming removed 3 bases from V and 5 bases from J; junction bases left unmatched: 15. For the CDR3, the DNA is TGCAGTGCTAGTGCCGCATGGGACAGGGGAAATCTTGAGACCCAGTACTTC. It yields the protein CSASAAWDRGNLETQYF.

The chain is built from TRBV6-5 and TRBJ2-2; D not resolved. The CDR3 has 15 residues. Trimming shortened V by 4 bases and J by 5 bases, and 14 bases separated the two germline ends. CDR1 is MNHEY and CDR2 is SVGAGI in the germline V gene. This CDR3 reads CASSSPPGLTGELFF. CDR3 nucleotide sequence: TGTGCCAGCAGTTCCCCTCCCGGGTTGACCGGGGAGCTGTTTTTT.

This chain's CDR3 is CASSQDSITERNGYTF. CDR3 DNA: TGTGCCAGCAGCCAAGATAGTATAACAGAAAGGAATGGCTACACCTTC. The chain is built from TRBV4-2 and TRBJ1-2; no reliable D call. The CDR3 spans 16 residues. V lost 0 bases to trimming and J lost 6 bases, with 17 bases between them. Per the germline V gene, CDR1 is LGHNA and CDR2 is YNFKEQ.

This chain joins TRBV6-5 and TRBJ1-2; D remains ambiguous. CDR1 and CDR2 (germline): MNHEY, SVGAGI. The CDR3 covers 13 residues. Deletions cut 5 bases from V and 2 bases from J, with 9 bases between. DNA for the CDR3: TGTGCCAGCAGTCCCGCGGGGAACTATGGCTACACCTTC. Encoded protein: CASSPAGNYGYTF.

The gene calls are TRBV7-9 and TRBJ2-3; TRBD2 is a possible D gene (5 bases). The germline V and J ends were trimmed by 5 bases and 2 bases, with 17 bases remaining between them. The CDR3 has 16 amino acids. CDR1 and CDR2 (germline): SEHNR, FQNEAQ (reference sequence). The CDR3 sequence: CASSPLGRGDTDTQYF. CDR3 coding DNA: TGTGCCAGCAGCCCCCTGGGTCGGGGAGACACAGATACGCAGTATTTT.

V usage is TRBV30 and J usage is TRBJ2-5; no firm D call. The germline CDR1 and CDR2 sequences are GTSNPN and SVGIG (reference sequence). Trimming took 2 bases from V and 7 from J, leaving 5 bases between them. The CDR3 length is 10 residues. For the CDR3, the DNA is TGTGCCTGGAGTCAGGTGACCCAGTACTTC. Translation: CAWSQVTQYF.

This clone has only a few counts. The chain employs TRBV6-5 and TRBJ2-1, with a weak D call TRBD2 (5 bases). In germline, CDR1 is MNHEY, CDR2 SVGAGI. This CDR3 spans 16 amino acids. V gave up 2 bases and J gave up 0 bases, with 11 bases separating them. CDR3 region: CASSYETTSSYNEQFF. CDR3 DNA: TGTGCCAGCAGTTACGAGACTACCAGCTCCTACAATGAGCAGTTCTTC.

The chain uses TRBV7-6 and TRBJ1-5; TRBD1 matches 9 bases. CDR3 length equals 15 residues. Germline V gives CDR1 SGHVS, CDR2 FNYEAQ. V was clipped by 2 bases and J by 5 bases; unmatched bases: 4. The CDR3 coding sequence is TGTGCCAGCAGCTTAAGGACAGGGGAGGATCAGCCCCAGCATTTT. This encodes CASSLRTGEDQPQHF.

This clone was counted a single time. The chain employs TRBV9 and TRBJ2-3; 13 nucleotides agree with TRBD2. The CDR3 extends over 17 amino acids. In germline, CDR1 is SGDLS, CDR2 YYNGEE. V lost 4 bases and J lost 0; bases outside the gene matches: 5. DNA of the CDR3: TGTGCCAGCAGCAGACTAGCGGGGGGCACCAGCACAGATACGCAGTATTTT. It codes for CASSRLAGGTSTDTQYF.

V and J are TRBV3-1 (or the pseudogene TRBV3-2) and TRBJ2-5, with D hard to call. Trimming left V 2 bases short and J 4 bases short, with 17 bases between. Germline-derived CDR1 and CDR2 are LGHDT and YNNKEL (reference sequence). The length of the CDR3 is 16 residues. The CDR3 region has the DNA TGTGCCAGCAGCCAAAAAATTTTAAGCCTAATAGAGACCCAGTACTTC. It codes for CASSQKILSLIETQYF.

The chain employs TRBV27 and TRBJ2-7, with D maybe TRBD1 (6 bases). The V end was cut by 4 bases, the J end by 2 bases, with 15 bases between. There are 15 residues in the CDR3. CDR1 is MNHEY and CDR2 is SMNVEV in the germline V gene (reference sequence). The chain's CDR3 is CASSYGRGSTYEQYF. The CDR3, as DNA: TGTGCCAGCAGTTACGGCAGGGGCTCGACCTACGAGCAGTACTTC.

The chain is built from TRBV5-1 and TRBJ2-7, with 8 bases lining up with TRBD2. CDR1 and CDR2 from the germline V gene are SGHRS and YFSETQ. V trimming: 1 base; J trimming: 0 bases; junction bases outside the gene matches: 3. CDR3 size: 15 residues. The DNA for the CDR3 is TGCGCCAGCAGCTTGAACGGGGGGGACTCCTACGAGCAGTACTTC. This encodes CASSLNGGDSYEQYF.

A word on this clone: The DNA is omitted, as the CDR3 cannot be located on it reliably, and the CDR3 follows TCRdb's listing. The J gene is TRBJ2-3, the V gene TRBV6-1; the D call in the table, TRBD1, was not verified against the DNA. The germline V gene has CDR1 MNHNS and CDR2 SASEGT. The CDR3 is 16 amino acids long, termini counted. CDR3 region: CASSDFRGQSTDTQYF.